Below are 2 T cell receptor beta chains sequenced from a single sample in a study of T cell repertoires in aging, cancer and after chemotherapy. TCR beta rearrangements were amplified from peripheral blood genomic DNA. Multiplex touch-down PCR with TRB-A/B primers amplified rearranged V-D-J TRB sequences. Each CDR3 protein gets one entry after TCRdb re-called the multiplex PCR reads with MiXCR. This table has about 4,500 distinct CDR3 sequences, less than 65% appearing once. The sample consisted of blood. The receptor set was obtained from a human donor with a solid tumor.

CDR3 nucleotides: TGTGCCAGCAGTTTTCCGCGATCGGAGCCTTACGAGCAGTACTTC. As protein: CASSFPRSEPYEQYF. This chain joins TRBV6-5 and TRBJ2-7; D call uncertain. The CDR3 extends over 15 amino acids. Germline values: CDR1 MNHEY, CDR2 SVGAGI. The V end was cut by 4 bases, the J end by 4 bases, with 17 bases between.

The gene calls are TRBV6-5 and TRBJ1-1; TRBD1 might be the D (6 bases). Germline-derived CDR1 and CDR2 are MNHEY and SVGAGI. This CDR3 comprises 11 residues. Trimming removed 5 bases at V and 10 bases at J, with 11 bases between. The CDR3: CASSTGQRAFF. The CDR3 DNA is TGTGCCAGCAGTACCGGACAGAGAGCTTTCTTT.